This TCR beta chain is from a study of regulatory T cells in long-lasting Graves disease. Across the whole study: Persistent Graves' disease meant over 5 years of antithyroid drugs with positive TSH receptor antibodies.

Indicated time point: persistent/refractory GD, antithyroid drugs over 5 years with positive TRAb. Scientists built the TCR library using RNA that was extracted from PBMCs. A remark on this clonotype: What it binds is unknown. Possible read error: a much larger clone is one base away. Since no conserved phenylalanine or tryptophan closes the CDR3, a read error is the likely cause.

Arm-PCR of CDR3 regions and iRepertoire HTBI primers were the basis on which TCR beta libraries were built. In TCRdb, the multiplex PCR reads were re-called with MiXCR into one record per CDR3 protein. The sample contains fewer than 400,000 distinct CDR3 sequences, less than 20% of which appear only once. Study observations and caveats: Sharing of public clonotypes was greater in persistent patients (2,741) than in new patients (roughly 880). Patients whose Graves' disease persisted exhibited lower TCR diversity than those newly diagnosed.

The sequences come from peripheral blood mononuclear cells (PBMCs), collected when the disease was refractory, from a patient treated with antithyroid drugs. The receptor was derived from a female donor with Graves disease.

CDR3 amino acids: CASSLARGGNIQYL. CDR3 DNA sequence: TGTGCCAGCAGCTTAGCGCGCGGGGGAAACATTCAGTACCTC. The chain joins TRBV7-2 to TRBJ2-4; 7 bases match TRBD2. CDR3 length: 14 residues. The junction had 2 bases not matched to a gene; V was cut back by 0 bases and J by 6 bases. Germline lookup yields CDR1 SGHTA and CDR2 FQGNSA.